These 8 T cell receptor beta chains originate from one sample sequenced in a study of T-cell reconstitution after alpha-beta-depleted transplantation in children. The TCRbeta library incorporated unique molecular identifiers. TCRdb re-derived calls from the PCR reads in MiXCR, one entry per CDR3 protein. The sample includes fewer than 95,000 distinct CDR3 sequences, over 9% of them seen just once. This specimen was PBMCs from the stem cell graft donor, taken from the stem cell graft. The receptors originated from a human donor who donated a stem cell graft to a child with inherited bone marrow failure.

This clonotype has at least ten counts. The chain links TRBV7-2 to TRBJ2-3; no clear D gene. Germline CDR1 reads SGHTA; CDR2 reads FQGNSA. V was pared by 1 base and J by 6 bases, with 5 bases between. The CDR3 sequence is 12 residues long. CDR3 sequence reads: CASSLVADTQYF. The CDR3 nucleotides are TGTGCCAGCAGCTTAGTTGCGGATACGCAGTATTTT.

At least ten counts were recorded for this clonotype. The V call is TRBV6-5, the J call TRBJ2-7; D is possibly TRBD1 or TRBD2 (5 bases each). Germline values: CDR1 MNHEY, CDR2 SVGAGI. V was shortened by 0 bases and J by 5 bases, with 8 bases between the two germline ends. The length of the CDR3 is 13 residues. The CDR3 DNA is TGTGCCAGCAGTTACTCGCAGGGACACGAGCAGTACTTC. Its protein is CASSYSQGHEQYF.

The CDR3 reads CASSWTGTDNEKLFF. The CDR3 region has the DNA TGCGCCAGCAGCTGGACCGGGACAGATAATGAAAAACTGTTTTTT. The chain recombines TRBV4-3 with TRBJ1-4, with TRBD1 identical over 7 bases. V was clipped by 5 bases and J by 4 bases; unmatched bases: 7. Per the germline V gene, CDR1 is LGHNA and CDR2 is YSLEER. CDR3 length equals 15 residues.

V is TRBV20-1 and J is TRBJ1-1; 7 bases map to TRBD1. Per the germline V gene, CDR1 is DFQATT and CDR2 is SNEGSKA (reference sequence). The CDR3 runs 16 residues. Trimming removed 0 bases from V and 3 bases from J; junction bases left unmatched: 10. The CDR3 DNA is TGCAGTGCTAGAGATTGGTCCAGGGGGTTAGACACTGAAGCTTTCTTT. Its translation: CSARDWSRGLDTEAFF.

In this sample, this clonotype turned up many times. This chain uses TRBV5-1 with TRBJ1-2; TRBD1 is a possible D gene (6 bases). Germline V lookup: CDR1 SGHRS, CDR2 YFSETQ. The CDR3 has 15 amino acids. Trimming cost V 4 bases and J 0 bases, with 13 bases left between them. The CDR3, as DNA: TGCGCCAGCAGCGCCGGAGGGACAACTAACTATGGCTACACCTTC. Protein sequence: CASSAGGTTNYGYTF.

The chain links TRBV7-9 to TRBJ2-3; D not resolved. The V end lost 11 bases, the J end lost 3 bases, and 3 bases lay between the germline ends. The CDR3 loop spans 9 amino acids. Germline V gene data show CDR1 as SEHNR and CDR2 as FQNEAQ (reference sequence). DNA for the CDR3: TGTGCCTGTACAGATACGCAGTATTTT. Its translation: CACTDTQYF.

This clonotype was seen more than once but under ten times. A clone one base away is much larger, so this may be a read error. CDR3 region: CASSRLADTQYF. In DNA, the CDR3 is TGTGCCAGCAGCCGCCTAGCAGATACGCAGTATTTT. The rearrangement joins TRBV7-2 to TRBJ2-3; unclear D gene. Germline loops: CDR1 SGHTA, CDR2 FQGNSA. With 5 bases removed from V and 4 bases from J, the gap between germline ends came to 7 bases. This CDR3 spans 12 amino acids.

This clonotype was counted at least ten times. The CDR3: CASSEARGIGEKLFF. The CDR3 DNA is TGTGCCAGCAGTGAAGCAAGAGGGATAGGTGAAAAACTGTTTTTT. This chain joins TRBV2 and TRBJ1-4; unclear D gene. Germline V gene lookup returns CDR1 SNHLY and CDR2 FYNNEI. The CDR3 has 15 amino acids. The V end was cut by 0 bases, the J end by 7 bases, with 12 bases between. Using reference TRBV2 and TRBJ1-4 for the parts outside the CDR3, the full variable domain is EPEVTQTPSHQVTQMGQEVILRCVPISNHLYFYWYRQILGQKVEFLVSFYNNEISEKSEIFDDQFSVERPDGSNFTLKIRSTKLEDSAMYFCASSEARGIGEKLFFGSGTQLSVL.